Presented here are 30 T cell receptor beta chains from one specimen sequenced in a study of T-cell reconstitution after alpha-beta-depleted transplantation in children. Unique molecular identifiers were incorporated during preparation of the TCRbeta library. Each CDR3 protein is one row after TCRdb ran MiXCR on the PCR reads. The data hold around 380,000 distinct CDR3 sequences, with approximately 11% observed a single time. This specimen was PBMCs from the stem cell graft donor, taken from the stem cell graft. The receptor set was obtained from a human donor who donated a stem cell graft to a child with acute myeloid leukemia.

The chain joins TRBV5-1 to TRBJ2-1, with 7 bases lining up with TRBD1. CDR1 and CDR2 from the germline V gene are SGHRS and YFSETQ. This CDR3 spans 15 amino acids. V shed 4 bases and J 7 bases; nucleotides not matched to a gene: 11. The CDR3 region is CASSQTGTGRNEQFF. For the CDR3, the DNA is TGCGCCAGCAGCCAGACAGGGACGGGTCGTAATGAGCAGTTCTTC.

The gene calls are TRBV7-2 and TRBJ2-3, with TRBD2 matching 9 bases. Germline lookup yields CDR1 SGHTA and CDR2 FQGNSA. V trimming: 1 base; J trimming: 6 bases; junction bases outside the gene matches: 5. The CDR3 length is 15 residues. In DNA, the CDR3 is TGTGCCAGCAGCTTAGAGGGGACTAGCCGGGATACGCAGTATTTT. Protein product: CASSLEGTSRDTQYF.

V usage is TRBV29-1 and J usage is TRBJ2-1; TRBD2 is a possible D gene (6 bases). Looked up from germline, CDR1 is SQVTM and CDR2 is ANQGSEA. With 8 bases removed from V and 5 bases from J, the gap between germline ends came to 16 bases. CDR3 size: 13 residues. For the CDR3, the DNA is TGCAGCTCTGGGGGGTTTACAAACAATGAGCAGTTCTTC. Translated: CSSGGFTNNEQFF.

J is TRBJ1-1 and V is TRBV3-1; possible D gene TRBD1, 5 bases. The germline V and J ends were trimmed by 4 bases and 4 bases, with 16 bases remaining between them. Per the germline V gene, CDR1 is LGHDT and CDR2 is YNNKEL (reference sequence). The CDR3 sequence is 15 residues long. Here the CDR3 reads CASSLRQTSGTEAFF. In DNA form, the CDR3 reads TGTGCCAGCAGCCTCCGACAGACCTCGGGCACTGAAGCTTTCTTT. The variable domain in full, with the rest retrieved from reference TRBV3-1 and TRBJ1-1, is DTAVSQTPKYLVTQMGNDKSIKCEQNLGHDTMYWYKQDSKKFLKIMFSYNNKELIINETVPNRFSPKSPDKAHLNLHINSLELGDSAVYFCASSLRQTSGTEAFFGQGTRLTVV.

Ten or more counts support this clonotype. The J gene is TRBJ2-1, the V gene TRBV10-3; D is perhaps TRBD1 (5 bases). This CDR3 comprises 15 residues. V dropped 3 bases and J dropped 6 bases, with 15 bases sitting between them. Per germline, CDR1 ENHRY and CDR2 SYGVKD. The CDR3 region is CAISDGRVISNEQFF. In DNA form, the CDR3 reads TGTGCCATCAGTGACGGCAGGGTTATTAGCAATGAGCAGTTCTTC.

This clonotype came up a few times. The chain carries TRBV18 and TRBJ2-7; TRBD1 agrees at 7 bases. CDR1 KGHSH and CDR2 LQKENI come from the germline V gene. J was trimmed by 5 bases and V by 4 bases; bases with no gene match: 8. The CDR3 sequence is 14 residues long. The chain's CDR3 is CASSQDTGDHEQYF. In nucleotides, the CDR3 is TGTGCCAGCTCACAGGACACAGGGGACCACGAGCAGTACTTC. Full variable domain (outside the CDR3, taken from reference TRBV18 and TRBJ2-7): NAGVMQNPRHLVRRRGQEARLRCSPMKGHSHVYWYRQLPEEGLKFMVYLQKENIIDESGMPKERFSAEFPKEGPSILRIQQVVRGDSAAYFCASSQDTGDHEQYFGPGTRLTVT.

This clonotype came up many times. The chain employs TRBV7-8 and TRBJ2-1; D possibly corresponds to TRBD1 (6 bases). The CDR3 length is 15 residues. CDR1 and CDR2 (germline): SGHVS, FQNEAQ. Trimming took 1 base from V and 5 from J, leaving 12 bases between them. The CDR3 sequence: CASSLERGSHNEQFF. The CDR3 nucleotides read TGTGCCAGCAGCTTAGAGAGGGGGTCCCACAATGAGCAGTTCTTC.

The J gene is TRBJ1-3, the V gene TRBV18; unclear D gene. Germline CDR1 and CDR2: KGHSH and LQKENI. V lost 3 bases, J lost 3 bases, and 12 bases lay in between. The CDR3 is 15 amino acids. For the CDR3, the DNA is TGTGCCAGCTCACCTACCACGCTGAATGGAAACACCATATATTTT. Translated: CASSPTTLNGNTIYF.

The J gene is TRBJ2-1, the V gene TRBV7-9, with 8 bases that match TRBD2. V gave up 6 bases and J gave up 2 bases; unmatched junction bases: 6. CDR1 and CDR2 (germline): SEHNR, FQNEAQ (reference sequence). This CDR3 region has 15 residues. This CDR3 reads CASRHREGPYNEQFF. In nucleotides, the CDR3 is TGTGCCAGCAGGCACCGGGAGGGACCCTACAATGAGCAGTTCTTC.

The genes are TRBV6-5 and TRBJ2-1; D gene uncertain. The germline V and J ends were trimmed by 8 bases and 5 bases, with 10 bases remaining between them. This CDR3 comprises 12 residues. From germline, CDR1 is MNHEY and CDR2 SVGAGI. The CDR3 DNA is TGTGCCAGCTCGGGCCTGGACAATGAGCAGTTCTTC. It specifies CASSGLDNEQFF.

The J gene is TRBJ1-2, the V gene TRBV20-1; 7 nucleotides agree with TRBD1. Trimming cost V 2 bases and J 4 bases; bases outside gene matches: 13. The CDR3 runs to 16 residues. CDR1 DFQATT and CDR2 SNEGSKA come from the germline V gene (reference sequence). The DNA for the CDR3 is TGCAGTGCTAGACCCAACCGACAGGGAGGCATCTATGGCTACACCTTC. Protein sequence: CSARPNRQGGIYGYTF.

The rearrangement links TRBV4-2 to TRBJ2-1; weak D call: TRBD2 (6 bases). Germline-derived CDR1 and CDR2 are LGHNA and YNFKEQ. Trimming shortened V by 0 bases and J by 4 bases, and 13 bases separated the two germline ends. The CDR3 length is 16 residues. CDR3 in amino acids: CASSQDIAGQYNEQFF. CDR3 sequence (DNA): TGTGCCAGCAGCCAAGATATTGCGGGGCAGTACAATGAGCAGTTCTTC.

This clonotype has just a few counts. The genes are TRBV5-6 and TRBJ1-2; TRBD1 matches 7 bases. Looked up from germline, CDR1 is SGHDT and CDR2 is YYEEEE. V trimming: 3 bases; J trimming: 4 bases; junction bases outside the gene matches: 9. This CDR3 is 15 amino acids long. CDR3 protein: CASSSGTEFLYGYTF. The CDR3, as DNA: TGTGCCAGCAGCTCCGGGACAGAGTTCCTCTATGGCTACACCTTC.

This clonotype has only a few counts. J is TRBJ2-1 and V is TRBV6-4; D uncertain. From germline, CDR1 is MRHNA and CDR2 SNTAGT. Trimming removed 0 bases from V and 0 bases from J, with 9 bases in between. The CDR3 is 16 residues long. CDR3 protein: CASSDSAVSSYNEQFF. The CDR3 DNA reads TGTGCCAGCAGTGACTCCGCGGTTAGCTCCTACAATGAGCAGTTCTTC.

In this sample, this clonotype turned up a few times. V usage is TRBV10-3 and J usage is TRBJ1-3; 10 bases fit TRBD1. CDR1 and CDR2 (germline): ENHRY, SYGVKD. The V segment lost 5 bases and the J segment 2 bases; nucleotides outside the gene matches: 6. This CDR3 spans 16 amino acids. The CDR3 region has the DNA TGTGCCATCAGTCCCGGGACAGGGGATACTGGAAACACCATATATTTT. This encodes CAISPGTGDTGNTIYF.

Only a few counts were recorded for this clonotype. The chain couples TRBV27 to TRBJ1-2; 12 bases are a match to TRBD1. This CDR3 comprises 13 residues. The V segment lost 6 bases and the J segment 7 bases; nucleotides outside the gene matches: 3. Germline-derived CDR1 and CDR2 are MNHEY and SMNVEV (reference sequence). Here the CDR3 DNA reads TGTGCCAGCAGGGGACAGGGGGCGGGTGGCTACACCTTC. It encodes CASRGQGAGGYTF.

CDR3 bases: TGTGCCAGCAGTTTCTCGGACAGGGACCCTAACACTGAAGCTTTCTTT. It yields the protein CASSFSDRDPNTEAFF. The chain employs TRBV12-3 or TRBV12-4 and TRBJ1-1; 8 bases align to TRBD1. CDR3 size: 16 residues. The junction had 8 bases not matched to a gene; V was cut back by 3 bases and J by 2 bases.

This clonotype has just a few counts. V is TRBV6-2 or TRBV6-3 and J is TRBJ1-2, with a possible D match to TRBD1 (5 bases). The V end was cut by 6 bases, the J end by 4 bases, with 18 bases between. Germline-derived CDR1 and CDR2 are MNHEY and SVGEGT. The CDR3 loop spans 15 amino acids. CDR3 bases: TGTGCCAGCAGAGATCTATTACAGGAAGGCTATGGCTACACCTTC. Encoded protein: CASRDLLQEGYGYTF.

This clonotype was seen at least ten times. This chain joins TRBV7-2 and TRBJ2-7; either TRBD1 or TRBD2 may supply D (5 bases each). V dropped 5 bases and J dropped 2 bases, with 16 bases sitting between them. Germline values: CDR1 SGHTA, CDR2 FQGNSA. The CDR3 is made up of 15 amino acids. The CDR3 loop reads CASSPMGDVTYEQYF. CDR3 nucleotides: TGTGCCAGCAGCCCGATGGGGGACGTAACCTACGAGCAGTACTTC. Full variable domain (outside the CDR3, taken from reference TRBV7-2 and TRBJ2-7): GAGVSQSPSNKVTEKGKDVELRCDPISGHTALYWYRQSLGQGLEFLIYFQGNSAPDKSGLPSDRFSAERTGGSVSTLTIQRTQQEDSAVYLCASSPMGDVTYEQYFGPGTRLTVT.

This clonotype was seen more than once but under ten times. The chain couples TRBV20-1 to TRBJ2-2, with D unclear. The CDR3 extends over 11 amino acids. Germline V gene sequence: CDR1 DFQATT, CDR2 SNEGSKA (reference sequence). Trimming pared 4 bases from V and 7 bases from J, leaving 7 bases between. DNA for the CDR3: TGCAGTGCTAAACGGCACGGGGAGCTGTTTTTT. Translated: CSAKRHGELFF.

At least ten counts were recorded for this clonotype. This chain links TRBV29-1 with TRBJ2-7, with D possibly being TRBD1 (6 bases). This CDR3 comprises 14 residues. The V and J ends lost 3 bases and 5 bases respectively, with 17 bases between them. The germline V gene has CDR1 SQVTM and CDR2 ANQGSEA. The CDR3 bases are TGCAGCGTTGACGGATTACAGGGTGACCACGAGCAGTACTTC. It encodes CSVDGLQGDHEQYF.

The chain couples TRBV20-1 to TRBJ2-3, with 16 bases identical to TRBD2. Germline lookup yields CDR1 DFQATT and CDR2 SNEGSKA (reference sequence). There are 19 residues in the CDR3. With V trimmed by 3 bases and J by 1 base, 10 bases remained unmatched. The CDR3, as DNA: TGCAGTGCTAGTAGCCCGGGACTAGCGGGAGGGAGGGGCACAGATACGCAGTATTTT. Protein: CSASSPGLAGGRGTDTQYF.

This chain joins TRBV5-8 and TRBJ2-1; 7 bases agree with TRBD2. The germline V gene has CDR1 SGHTS and CDR2 YDEGEE. The CDR3 length is 15 residues. V trimming: 2 bases; J trimming: 9 bases; junction bases outside the gene matches: 11. CDR3: CASSFVGGGWGEQFF. The CDR3 region has the DNA TGTGCCAGCAGCTTTGTTGGGGGAGGGTGGGGTGAGCAGTTCTTC.

This clonotype occurred a few times. This chain links TRBV10-3 with TRBJ2-2, with D possibly called TRBD1 or TRBD2 (6 bases each). CDR1 ENHRY and CDR2 SYGVKD come from the germline V gene. V gave up 4 bases and J gave up 1 base, with 13 bases separating them. This CDR3 has 16 amino acids. This CDR3 reads CAISVGGGRNTGELFF. CDR3 bases: TGTGCCATCAGTGTCGGAGGGGGTAGGAACACCGGGGAGCTGTTTTTT.

The genes are TRBV12-3 or TRBV12-4 and TRBJ1-1, with 8 bases matching TRBD1. J was trimmed by 3 bases and V by 6 bases; bases with no gene match: 3. The CDR3 runs 13 residues. CDR3 bases: TGTGCCAGCAGCAGGGGGCTGTACACTGAAGCTTTCTTT. It encodes CASSRGLYTEAFF.

CDR3 coding DNA: TGTGCCATCTCGACTAGCGGGGAGTACAATGAGCAGTTCTTC. The encoded protein is CAISTSGEYNEQFF. The chain carries TRBV10-3 and TRBJ2-1, with 11 bases lining up with TRBD2. The CDR3 has 14 residues. Germline values: CDR1 ENHRY, CDR2 SYGVKD. V shed 8 bases and J 4 bases; nucleotides not matched to a gene: 4.

This clonotype was seen only a few times. The chain combines TRBV7-3 with TRBJ1-2; D is undetermined. Germline CDR1 is SGHTA and CDR2 is FQGTGA. V was clipped by 5 bases and J by 2 bases, with 12 bases between them. The CDR3 length is 14 residues. CDR3 protein: CASSDPGSNYGYTF. CDR3 sequence (DNA): TGTGCCAGCAGCGACCCGGGATCCAACTATGGCTACACCTTC.

This clonotype was recorded many times. The rearrangement uses TRBV7-9 and TRBJ2-7, with D possibly being TRBD2 (5 bases). The CDR3 is made up of 13 amino acids. CDR1 is SEHNR and CDR2 is FQNEAQ in the germline V gene (reference sequence). Trimming left V 1 base short and J 9 bases short, with 13 bases between. The CDR3 sequence is CASSLGETIMQYV. The CDR3 DNA reads TGTGCCAGCAGCTTAGGGGAGACAATCATGCAGTACGTC.

The rearrangement links TRBV27 to TRBJ1-2; TRBD1 agrees at 7 bases. Per germline, CDR1 MNHEY and CDR2 SMNVEV (reference sequence). This CDR3 is built from 11 residues. J lost 8 bases, V lost 8 bases, and 5 bases had no gene match. DNA for the CDR3: TGTGCCAGCGAGGGGGCTGACGGCTACACCTTC. It translates to CASEGADGYTF.

This clonotype was observed a few times. V is TRBV25-1 and J is TRBJ2-1, with a weak D call TRBD1 (5 bases). V was trimmed by 2 bases and J by 2 bases, leaving 13 bases between them. Germline CDR1 reads MGHDK; CDR2 reads SYGVNS. This CDR3 has 16 amino acids. The CDR3 DNA sequence: TGTGCCAGCAGTGAAGGGGCTAGGGGAACCTACAATGAGCAGTTCTTC. This sequence encodes CASSEGARGTYNEQFF.